The present T cell receptor beta chain was sequenced within a study of human versus mouse CDR3 diversity and MHC coevolution. Notes on this clone: What it recognizes is unknown.

The J segment lost 10 bases and the V segment lost 1 base, leaving 4 bases of the junction unmatched. The CDR3 consists of 14 residues. CDR1 is SEHNR and CDR2 is FQNEAQ in the germline V gene (reference sequence). Findings and caveats of the study: iCHAO1 estimated the human TCR beta repertoire at 1.5 million to 2 million clonotypes.

This table comes from immunoSEQ multiplex PCR, and its TCRdb copy is limited to in-frame clones, with some not included. Seen here are about 60,000 clones, over 90% observed once, and the top ten hold about 19%. What was sequenced was naive CD4+ T cells from blood. Specified subset: CD45RO-negative CD62L-positive naive CD4 T cells. This chain links TRBV7-9 with TRBJ1-6; 7 nucleotides align to TRBD1. This receptor was identified in a person aged 55 to 75 in good health. The CDR3 spells CASSLDRGVSPLHF. The CDR3 DNA reads TGTGCCAGCAGCTTAGACAGGGGTGTCTCACCCCTCCACTTT.